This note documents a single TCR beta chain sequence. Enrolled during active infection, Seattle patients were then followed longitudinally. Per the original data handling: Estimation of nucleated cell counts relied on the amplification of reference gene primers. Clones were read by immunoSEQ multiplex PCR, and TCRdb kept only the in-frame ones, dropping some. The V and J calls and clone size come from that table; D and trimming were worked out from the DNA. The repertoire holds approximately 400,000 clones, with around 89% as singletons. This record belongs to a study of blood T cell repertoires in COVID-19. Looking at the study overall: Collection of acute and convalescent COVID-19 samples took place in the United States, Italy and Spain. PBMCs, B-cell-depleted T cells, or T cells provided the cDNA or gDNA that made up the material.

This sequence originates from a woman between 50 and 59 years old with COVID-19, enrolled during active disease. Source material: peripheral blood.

This chain's CDR3 is CASSLTGGAHGYTF. For the CDR3, the DNA is TGTGCCAGCAGCTTAACAGGGGGCGCCCATGGCTACACCTTC. This chain joins TRBV7-3 and TRBJ1-2, with 7 bases that match TRBD1. Germline V lookup: CDR1 SGHTA, CDR2 FQGTGA. CDR3 length: 14 amino acids. Germline trimming cut 0 bases from V and 6 bases from J; bases unmatched to any gene: 4.